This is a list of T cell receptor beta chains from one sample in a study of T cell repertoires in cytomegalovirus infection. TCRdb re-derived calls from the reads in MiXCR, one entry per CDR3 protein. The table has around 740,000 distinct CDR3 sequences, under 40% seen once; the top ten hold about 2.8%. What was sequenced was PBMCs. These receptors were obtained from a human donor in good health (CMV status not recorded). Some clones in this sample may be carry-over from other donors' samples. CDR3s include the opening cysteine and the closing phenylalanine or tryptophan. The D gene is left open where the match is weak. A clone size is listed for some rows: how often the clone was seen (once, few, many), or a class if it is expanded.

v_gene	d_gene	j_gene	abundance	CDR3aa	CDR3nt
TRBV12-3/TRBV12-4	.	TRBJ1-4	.	CASSSPDRFSEKLFF	TGTGCCAGCAGTTCCCCGGACCGTTTCTCTGAAAAACTGTTTTTT
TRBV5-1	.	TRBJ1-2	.	CASSPGTGSYGYTF	TGCGCCAGCAGCCCCGGGACGGGCAGCTATGGCTACACCTTC
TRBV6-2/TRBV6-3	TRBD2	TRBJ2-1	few	CASTTSGSSYNEQFF	TGTGCCAGCACGACTAGCGGGAGCTCCTACAATGAGCAGTTCTTC
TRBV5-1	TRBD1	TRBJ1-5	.	CASSLSGTGVFNQPQHF	TGCGCCAGCAGCTTATCCGGGACAGGGGTTTTCAATCAGCCCCAGCATTTT
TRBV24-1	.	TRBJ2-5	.	CATSPADQETQYF	TGTGCCACCAGTCCTGCCGACCAAGAGACCCAGTACTTC
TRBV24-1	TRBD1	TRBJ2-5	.	CATSDAGTGYQETQYF	TGTGCCACCAGTGATGCCGGGACAGGTTACCAAGAGACCCAGTACTTC
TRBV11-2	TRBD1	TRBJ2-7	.	CASSLVGGGTGHKQYF	TGTGCCAGCAGCTTAGTAGGTGGTGGGACAGGACATAAGCAGTACTTC
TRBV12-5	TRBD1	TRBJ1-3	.	CACGLTGTGNTIYF	TGTGCTTGTGGCCTGACAGGGACTGGAAACACCATATATTTT
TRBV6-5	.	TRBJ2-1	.	CASRADPIEQFF	TGTGCCAGCAGAGCGGACCCTATAGAGCAGTTCTTC
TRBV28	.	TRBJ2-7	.	CASSFVWGSYEQYF	TGTGCCAGCAGTTTTGTCTGGGGTTCCTACGAGCAGTACTTC
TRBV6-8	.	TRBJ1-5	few	CASSPLGTRAANQPQHF	TGTGCCAGCAGTCCCCTCGGGACGAGGGCGGCGAATCAGCCCCAGCATTTT
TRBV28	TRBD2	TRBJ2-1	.	CASSLPGLAYNEQFF	TGTGCCAGCAGTTTACCGGGACTAGCTTACAATGAGCAGTTCTTC
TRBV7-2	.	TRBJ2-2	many	CASSLPGTAHGGSTGELFF	TGTGCCAGCAGCTTACCGGGGACAGCCCACGGAGGGTCGACCGGGGAGCTGTTTTTT
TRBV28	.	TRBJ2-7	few	CASSPPGHDPSYEQYF	TGTGCCAGCAGCCCTCCGGGACATGACCCTTCCTACGAGCAGTACTTC
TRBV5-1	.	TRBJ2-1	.	CASSLALGLDEQFF	TGCGCCAGCAGCTTGGCCCTGGGGTTGGATGAGCAGTTCTTC
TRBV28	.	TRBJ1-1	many	CASSSGRVTEAFF	TGTGCCAGCAGTTCGGGCAGGGTCACTGAAGCTTTCTTT
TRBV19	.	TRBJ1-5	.	CASSIARNNQPQHF	TGTGCCAGTAGTATAGCCAGGAATAATCAGCCCCAGCATTTT
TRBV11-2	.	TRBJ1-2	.	CASRFPRTGYGYTF	TGTGCCAGCCGCTTCCCACGGACGGGTTATGGCTACACCTTC
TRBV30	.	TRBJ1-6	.	CAWRGQPPSSYNSPLHF	TGTGCCTGGAGAGGACAGCCGCCTAGCTCCTATAATTCACCCCTCCACTTT
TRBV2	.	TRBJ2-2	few	CASSYRILPNTGELFF	TGTGCCAGCAGTTACCGAATACTTCCGAACACCGGGGAGCTGTTTTTT
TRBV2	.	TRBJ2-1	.	CASSVRISSYNEQFF	TGTGCCAGCAGTGTGCGGATTAGCTCCTACAATGAGCAGTTCTTC
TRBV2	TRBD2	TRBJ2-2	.	CASMGTSGTGELFF	TGTGCCAGCATGGGGACTAGCGGCACCGGGGAGCTGTTTTTT
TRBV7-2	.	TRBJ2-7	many	CASSFPTYEQYF	TGTGCCAGCAGCTTTCCAACCTACGAGCAGTACTTC
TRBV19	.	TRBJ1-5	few	CASSILESQPQHF	TGTGCCAGTAGTATTCTAGAATCACAGCCCCAGCATTTT
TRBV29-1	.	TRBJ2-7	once	CIPTPWAPGEQYF	TGCATCCCCACCCCGTGGGCGCCGGGCGAGCAGTACTTC
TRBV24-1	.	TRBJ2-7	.	CATSDRDSSFGEQYF	TGTGCCACCAGTGATCGTGACAGTAGTTTCGGGGAGCAGTACTTC
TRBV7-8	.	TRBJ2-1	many	CASSLRSGGSYNEQFF	TGTGCCAGCAGCCTCCGGAGTGGGGGCTCCTACAATGAGCAGTTCTTC
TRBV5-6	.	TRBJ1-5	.	CASAWTDFQPQHF	TGTGCCAGCGCGTGGACGGATTTTCAGCCCCAGCATTTT
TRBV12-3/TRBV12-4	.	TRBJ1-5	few	CASSSKLQPQHF	TGTGCCAGCAGTTCGAAGCTTCAGCCCCAGCATTTT
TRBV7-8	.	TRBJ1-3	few	CASSFKGTGNTIYF	TGTGCCAGCAGCTTTAAAGGAACTGGAAACACCATATATTTT
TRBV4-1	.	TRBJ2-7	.	CASSQDRGLAYEQYF	TGCGCCAGCAGCCAAGACCGGGGATTGGCCTACGAGCAGTACTTC
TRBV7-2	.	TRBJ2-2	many	CASSLRGPFDSGELFF	TGTGCCAGCAGCTTACGTGGTCCCTTCGATTCCGGGGAGCTGTTTTTT
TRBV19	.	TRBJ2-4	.	CASSMGVKNIQYF	TGTGCCAGTAGTATGGGTGTCAAAAACATTCAGTACTTC
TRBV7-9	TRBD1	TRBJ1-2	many	CASSPGTGKYYGYTF	TGTGCCAGCAGCCCAGGGACAGGGAAATACTATGGCTACACCTTC
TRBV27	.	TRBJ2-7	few	CASSLSGGNYEQYF	TGTGCCAGCAGTTTATCTGGGGGCAACTACGAGCAGTACTTC
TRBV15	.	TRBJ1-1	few	CATSREGRGTEAFF	TGTGCCACCAGCAGAGAGGGGCGGGGCACTGAAGCTTTCTTT
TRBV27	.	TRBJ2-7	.	CASSFYGSYEQYF	TGTGCCAGCAGTTTTTACGGGTCCTACGAGCAGTACTTC
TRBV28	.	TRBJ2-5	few	CASSLSAGVQETQYF	TGTGCCAGCAGTTTATCGGCTGGGGTCCAAGAGACCCAGTACTTC
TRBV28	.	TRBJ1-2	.	CASSLFNRVTGYTF	TGTGCCAGCAGTTTATTCAACAGGGTCACTGGCTACACCTTC
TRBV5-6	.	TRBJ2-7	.	CASSFPGGRGALYEQYF	TGTGCCAGCAGCTTCCCCGGAGGGCGTGGAGCCCTCTACGAGCAGTACTTC
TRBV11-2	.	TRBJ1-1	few	CASSSGLNQNTEAFF	TGTGCCAGCAGCTCGGGACTGAACCAGAACACTGAAGCTTTCTTT
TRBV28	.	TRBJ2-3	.	CASSPAPGRQDTDTQYF	TGTGCCAGCAGTCCCGCCCCGGGACGGCAAGACACAGATACGCAGTATTTT
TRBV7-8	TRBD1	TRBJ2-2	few	CASRSRGPGELFF	TGTGCCAGCAGATCGAGGGGGCCCGGGGAGCTGTTTTTT
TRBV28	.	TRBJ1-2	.	CASSHDRLKFTGYGYTF	TGTGCCAGCAGCCATGACAGGTTGAAGTTTACGGGATATGGCTACACCTTC
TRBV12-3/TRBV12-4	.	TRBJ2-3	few	CASSPGWSTDTQYF	TGTGCCAGCAGCCCGGGCTGGAGCACAGATACGCAGTATTTT
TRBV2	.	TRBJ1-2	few	CASRVRGGEAYGYTF	TGTGCCAGCAGGGTCCGTGGAGGGGAGGCCTATGGCTACACCTTC
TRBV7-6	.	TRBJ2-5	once	CASSLITTETQYF	TGTGCCAGCAGTTTAATTACTACGGAGACCCAGTACTTC